This record concerns one T cell receptor (beta chain) sequence. Clones were read by immunoSEQ multiplex PCR, and TCRdb kept only the in-frame ones, dropping some. The sample has 130,000 to 150,000 clones, over 60% seen once. This sample stems from a study of cytotoxic CD8 clonotypes in ibrutinib-treated CLL. Across the study: The patient breakdown showed roughly ten relapsed/refractory and around 16 treatment-naive cases, with under 18 IGHV unmutated.

This CDR3 spans 13 amino acids. The germline V gene has CDR1 MNHNY and CDR2 SVGAGI (reference sequence). The ends were cut back, 3 bases at V and 5 bases at J, with 7 bases in the middle. The sequence derives from a human donor with chronic lymphocytic leukemia. The J gene is TRBJ2-2, the V gene TRBV6-6; D is ambiguous. This material consisted of PBMCs, taken after 12 months of ibrutinib treatment. The CDR3 region is CASSYVWTGELFF. The CDR3 DNA reads as TGTGCCAGCAGTTATGTTTGGACCGGGGAGCTGTTTTTT.